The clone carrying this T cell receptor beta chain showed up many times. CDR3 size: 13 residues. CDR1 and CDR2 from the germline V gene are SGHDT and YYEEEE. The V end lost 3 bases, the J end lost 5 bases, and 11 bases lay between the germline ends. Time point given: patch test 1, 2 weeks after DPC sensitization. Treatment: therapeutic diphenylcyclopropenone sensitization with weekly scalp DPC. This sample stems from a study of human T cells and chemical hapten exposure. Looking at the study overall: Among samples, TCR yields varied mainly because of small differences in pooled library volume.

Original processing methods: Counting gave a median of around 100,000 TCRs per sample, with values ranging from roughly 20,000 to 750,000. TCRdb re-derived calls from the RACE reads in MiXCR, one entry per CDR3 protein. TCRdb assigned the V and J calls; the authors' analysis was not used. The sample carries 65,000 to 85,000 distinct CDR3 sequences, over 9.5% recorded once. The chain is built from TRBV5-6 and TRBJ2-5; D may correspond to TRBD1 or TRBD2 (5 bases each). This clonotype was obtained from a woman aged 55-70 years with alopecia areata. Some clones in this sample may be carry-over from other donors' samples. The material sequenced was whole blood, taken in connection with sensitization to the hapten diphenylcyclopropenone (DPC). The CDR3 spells CASSSRGDETQYF. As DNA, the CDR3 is TGTGCCAGCAGCTCGAGGGGTGACGAGACCCAGTACTTC.